Below are 10 T cell receptor beta chains sequenced from a single sample in a study of human T cells and chemical hapten exposure (dated by TCRdb to the early 2020s). Library preparation employed RACE. The run used a NextSeq 500. TCRdb reran the public reads through fastp at Q25 and MiXCR, keeping productive beta chains. Entries are consolidated by CDR3 protein sequence, retaining the most common genes and DNA. The sample profile shows hundreds of thousands of distinct CDR3 sequences; about 6.3% of them were found once. Together, the top ten hold approximately 5.4% of the sample. Per the publication, the time point label means: patch test 2, 6 weeks after DPC sensitization. This sample's treatment or condition label indicates: therapeutic diphenylcyclopropenone sensitization with weekly scalp DPC. The source was whole blood, collected in connection with sensitization to the hapten diphenylcyclopropenone (DPC). These receptors were taken from a woman between 18 and 30 years old with alopecia areata. Some clones in this sample may be carry-over from other donors' samples.

The V and J genes are TRBV27 and TRBJ1-2; the match to TRBD1 covers 10 bases. Germline V CDR1 and CDR2: MNHEY, SMNVEV (reference sequence). V shed 5 bases and J 3 bases; nucleotides not matched to a gene: 9. The CDR3 totals 16 residues. The chain's CDR3 is CASSLSGTGADYGYTF. The CDR3 DNA sequence: TGTGCCAGCAGTCTCTCCGGGACAGGGGCAGACTATGGCTACACCTTC.

This clonotype was counted many times. J is TRBJ1-3 and V is TRBV18, with 9 bases fitting TRBD1. CDR3 length: 15 residues. Germline CDR1 is KGHSH and CDR2 is LQKENI. V trimming: 3 bases; J trimming: 1 base; junction bases outside the gene matches: 1. CDR3 sequence (DNA): TGTGCCAGCTCACCGACAGGGGGTTCTGGAAACACCATATATTTT. It encodes CASSPTGGSGNTIYF. Using reference TRBV18 and TRBJ1-3 for the parts outside the CDR3, the full variable domain is NAGVMQNPRHLVRRRGQEARLRCSPMKGHSHVYWYRQLPEEGLKFMVYLQKENIIDESGMPKERFSAEFPKEGPSILRIQQVVRGDSAAYFCASSPTGGSGNTIYFGEGSWLTVV.

This clonotype was detected only a few times. J is TRBJ1-5 and V is TRBV5-6; D ambiguous. CDR1 SGHDT and CDR2 YYEEEE come from the germline V gene. V was clipped by 3 bases and J by 7 bases, with 8 bases between them. The length of the CDR3 is 12 residues. DNA for the CDR3: TGTGCCAGCAGCTACCAACAGCAGCCCCAGCATTTT. This encodes CASSYQQQPQHF.

This clonotype came up a few times. V is TRBV4-3 and J is TRBJ2-2, with 11 nucleotides matching TRBD1. V dropped 5 bases and J dropped 5; count of bases not matched to a gene: 7. CDR3 length: 16 amino acids. The germline CDR1 and CDR2 sequences are LGHNA and YSLEER. CDR3: CASSFGTGGETGELFF. The CDR3 DNA follows: TGCGCCAGCAGCTTTGGGACAGGGGGAGAAACCGGGGAGCTGTTTTTT.

The V gene is TRBV7-3, the J gene TRBJ1-5; TRBD1 matches 8 bases. The J segment lost 4 bases and the V segment lost 2 bases, leaving 13 bases of the junction unmatched. The V gene's germline CDR1 is SGHTA and CDR2 FQGTGA. The CDR3 spans 18 residues. CDR3 bases: TGTGCCAGCAGCTTATATGACGTCCCGGACAGGGAGAATCAGCCCCAGCATTTT. The encoded protein is CASSLYDVPDRENQPQHF. Drawing the rest from reference TRBV7-3 and TRBJ1-5, the complete variable domain is GAGVSQTPSNKVTEKGKYVELRCDPISGHTALYWYRQSLGQGPEFLIYFQGTGAADDSGLPNDRFFAVRPEGSVSTLKIQRTERGDSAVYLCASSLYDVPDRENQPQHFGDGTRLSIL.

This clonotype occurred many times. The V gene is TRBV28, the J gene TRBJ1-1; tentatively, D is TRBD1 (6 bases). Germline lookup yields CDR1 MDHEN and CDR2 SYDVKM. The CDR3 length is 14 residues. V was clipped by 5 bases and J by 5 bases, with 15 bases between them. The CDR3, as DNA: TGTGCCAGCAGTCCGCCCTCAGGGGAGACTGAAGCTTTCTTT. It specifies CASSPPSGETEAFF.

This clonotype was detected a few times. Here the CDR3 DNA reads TGTGCTAGTGGGCGGGGGGACCTTCCCTACGAGCAGTACTTC. It codes for CASGRGDLPYEQYF. The rearrangement links TRBV12-5 to TRBJ2-7; 8 bases line up with TRBD2. Losses at the gene ends were 6 bases for V and 2 bases for J; bases not matched to a gene: 6. CDR1 LGHNT and CDR2 FRNRAP come from the germline V gene. The CDR3 length is 14 residues.

This clonotype appeared many times. The chain employs TRBV5-6 and TRBJ1-6; D gene uncertain. Per the germline V gene, CDR1 is SGHDT and CDR2 is YYEEEE. The CDR3 spans 13 residues. Between the trimmed V and J ends, which lost 1 base and 10 bases, there was a span of 9 bases. The CDR3 nucleotides are TGTGCCAGCAGCTTGTCAGGCGAGTCACCCCTCCACTTT. This codes for CASSLSGESPLHF.

This chain connects TRBV7-2 to TRBJ2-5; possibly TRBD2 for D (5 bases). V shed 5 bases and J shed 1 base, with 11 bases lying between them. Germline V gene sequence: CDR1 SGHTA, CDR2 FQGNSA. CDR3 size: 14 residues. For the CDR3, the DNA is TGTGCCAGCAGCCCGAGGGCGGCCCAAGAGACCCAGTACTTC. Its protein is CASSPRAAQETQYF.

This clonotype was recorded many times. The chain recombines TRBV29-1 with TRBJ1-3; D may be TRBD1 (6 bases). The ends were cut back, 5 bases at V and 2 bases at J, with 10 bases in the middle. Per germline, CDR1 SQVTM and CDR2 ANQGSEA. CDR3 length: 13 amino acids. The chain's CDR3 is CSVYWTAGNTIYF. In DNA, the CDR3 is TGCAGCGTTTATTGGACAGCTGGAAACACCATATATTTT.